Shown below are 12 T cell receptor beta chains from a single sample sequenced in a study of CD8+ T cells in alopecia areata. cDNA reverse transcribed from extracted RNA served as the sequencing template. TCRdb keeps only in-frame clones here, not all; method: immunoSEQ multiplex PCR. The data contain about 90,000 clones, about 40% of them singletons. Indicated treatment: oral pan-JAK inhibitor, 5-10 mg twice daily. The sample here was CD8+ T cells sorted from blood, taken at week 24, from a patient treated with tofacitinib. The receptors derive from a human donor with alopecia areata.

This chain uses TRBV15 with TRBJ2-5; 11 nucleotides line up with TRBD2. The CDR3 runs 13 residues. Germline V gives CDR1 LNHNV, CDR2 YYDKDF (reference sequence). V gave up 7 bases and J gave up 5 bases; unmatched junction bases: 3. The CDR3 here is CATTSGRWETQYF. The CDR3 bases are TGTGCCACCACTAGCGGGAGGTGGGAGACCCAGTACTTC. The full variable domain, its missing parts supplied by reference TRBV15 and TRBJ2-5, is DAMVIQNPRYQVTQFGKPVTLSCSQTLNHNVMYWYQQKSSQAPKLLFHYYDKDFNNEADTPDNFQSRRPNTSFCFLDIRSPGLGDTAMYLCATTSGRWETQYFGPGTRLLVL.

This chain connects TRBV11-2 to TRBJ2-6; tentative D call: TRBD1 (6 bases). The CDR3 has 17 residues. In germline, CDR1 is SGHAT, CDR2 FQNNGV. Trimming took off 2 bases at V and 2 bases at J, with 13 bases between the two ends. CDR3 coding DNA: TGTGCCAGCAGCTTATATCTACCAGGGGCTGGGGCCAACGTCCTGACTTTC. Its protein is CASSLYLPGAGANVLTF. Variable domain in full (rest from reference TRBV11-2 and TRBJ2-6): EAGVAQSPRYKIIEKRQSVAFWCNPISGHATLYWYQQILGQGPKLLIQFQNNGVVDDSQLPKDRFSAERLKGVDSTLKIQPAKLEDSAVYLCASSLYLPGAGANVLTFGAGSRLTVL.

The table lists this clone with a few counts. The J gene is TRBJ2-3, the V gene TRBV28; 7 bases agree with TRBD2. CDR1 and CDR2 from the germline V gene are MDHEN and SYDVKM. The CDR3 is 16 amino acids. V was clipped by 2 bases and J by 1 base; unmatched bases: 6. In DNA form, the CDR3 reads TGTGCCAGCAGTTTAAGGGAGGGAAGGGGCACAGATACGCAGTATTTT. It translates to CASSLREGRGTDTQYF.

Only one count was recorded for this clone. The chain joins TRBV6-1 to TRBJ2-2; D is unresolved. This CDR3 comprises 10 residues. Per the germline V gene, CDR1 is MNHNS and CDR2 is SASEGT. V gave up 6 bases and J gave up 7 bases, with 3 bases separating them. The CDR3 DNA reads TGTGCCAGCAGGGACGGGGAGCTGTTTTTT. Translating gives CASRDGELFF.

V gene TRBV14 combines with J gene TRBJ2-7, with no clear D. The V gene's germline CDR1 is SGHDN and CDR2 FVKESK. V was cut by 0 bases and J by 11 bases, with 11 bases left in between. CDR3 size: 12 residues. CDR3 DNA: TGTGCCAGCAGCCAAGATCCGAGGAGTAAGTACTTC. Translated, it gives CASSQDPRSKYF.

This chain joins TRBV7-8 and TRBJ2-2, with D uncertain. V shed 1 base and J shed 0 bases, with 9 bases lying between them. Germline V gene lookup returns CDR1 SGHVS and CDR2 FQNEAQ. The length of the CDR3 is 16 residues. This CDR3 reads CASSLGPQTNTGELFF. The CDR3 bases are TGTGCCAGCAGCTTAGGTCCACAGACGAACACCGGGGAGCTGTTTTTT.

V and J are TRBV28 and TRBJ2-7; D is perhaps TRBD1 (6 bases). Germline V lookup: CDR1 MDHEN, CDR2 SYDVKM. The CDR3 length is 13 residues. The germline V and J ends were trimmed by 5 bases and 1 base, with 9 bases remaining between them. CDR3 in DNA: TGTGCCAGCAGTCGGACAGTGTCCTACGAGCAGTACTTC. Encoded protein: CASSRTVSYEQYF.

CDR3 bases: TGTGCCAGTAGATCTGGGAAACTGTTTTTT. Its translation is CASRSGKLFF. This rearrangement joins TRBV19 to TRBJ1-4, with no clear D. This CDR3 has 10 amino acids. V lost 6 bases, J lost 11 bases, and 7 bases lay in between. Germline CDR1 and CDR2: LNHDA and SQIVND (reference sequence).

The J gene is TRBJ2-3, the V gene TRBV9; TRBD2 agrees at 7 bases. Germline assignment: CDR1 SGDLS and CDR2 YYNGEE. Losses at the gene ends were 4 bases for V and 2 bases for J; bases not matched to a gene: 13. The CDR3 runs 17 residues. The CDR3 DNA reads as TGTGCCAGCAGCACAGGTCGTAGCGGGCCAAACACAGATACGCAGTATTTT. It translates to CASSTGRSGPNTDTQYF.

This clone was seen a handful of times. This chain uses TRBV29-1 with TRBJ2-1; D possibly matches TRBD1 or TRBD2 (6 bases each). Germline V lookup: CDR1 SQVTM, CDR2 ANQGSEA. The CDR3 length is 15 residues. Trimming took 5 bases from V and 2 from J, leaving 16 bases between them. The DNA of the CDR3 is TGCAGCGTTTCCATCGGGGGACATCCCTACAATGAGCAGTTCTTC. This codes for CSVSIGGHPYNEQFF.

The V call is TRBV4-1, the J call TRBJ2-5; D gene uncertain. V gave up 1 base and J gave up 3 bases, with 9 bases separating them. The germline CDR1 and CDR2 sequences are MGHRA and YSYEKL. The CDR3 extends over 14 amino acids. As DNA, the CDR3 is TGCGCCAGCAGCCAAGTGCGGACGGAAGAGACCCAGTACTTC. Its protein product is CASSQVRTEETQYF.

This clone was seen a few times. V usage is TRBV9 and J usage is TRBJ1-3; 8 positions match TRBD1. Germline V CDR1 and CDR2: SGDLS, YYNGEE. The CDR3 is 16 residues long. V lost 2 bases, J lost 3 bases, and 7 bases stayed unmatched. The CDR3 DNA is TGTGCCAGCAGCGTCCAGACAGGGGATGGTGGAAACACCATATATTTT. It encodes CASSVQTGDGGNTIYF.